Detailed here is one TCR beta chain. After extraction with the RNeasy kit, about 0.5 to 1 ug of the RNA was reverse transcribed using random hexamers. TCRdb called the immunoSEQ multiplex PCR reads again in MiXCR, with one record for every CDR3 protein. This sample has about 190,000 distinct CDR3 sequences, with 90% to 96% found just once. This sample stems from a study of CD8 T cells in Susac syndrome. The CDR3 runs to 13 residues. Trimming pared 9 bases from V and 2 bases from J, leaving 14 bases between. The diagnostic criteria were recently defined, and patients with Susac syndrome met them for definite or probable disease.

The clonotype originates from a human donor with Susac syndrome. Sequenced sample: CD4+ T cells from PBMCs. This sequence joins TRBV12-3 or TRBV12-4 and TRBJ2-7; D is uncertain. In DNA form, the CDR3 reads TGTGCCAGGTCCCCTTTGGGTCCCTACGAGCAGTACTTC. Protein sequence: CARSPLGPYEQYF.